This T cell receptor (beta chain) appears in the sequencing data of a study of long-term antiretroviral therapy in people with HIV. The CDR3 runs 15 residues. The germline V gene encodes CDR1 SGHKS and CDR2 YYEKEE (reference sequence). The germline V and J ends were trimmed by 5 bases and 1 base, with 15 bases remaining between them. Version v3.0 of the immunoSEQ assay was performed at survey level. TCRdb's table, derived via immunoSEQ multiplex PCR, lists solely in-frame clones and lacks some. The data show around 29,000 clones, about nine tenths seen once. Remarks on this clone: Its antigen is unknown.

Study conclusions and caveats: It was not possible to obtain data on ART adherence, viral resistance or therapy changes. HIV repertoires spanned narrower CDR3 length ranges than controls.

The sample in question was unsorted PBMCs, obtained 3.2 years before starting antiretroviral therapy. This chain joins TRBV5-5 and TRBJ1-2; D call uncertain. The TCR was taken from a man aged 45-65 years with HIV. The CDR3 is CASSQLTNLNYGYTF. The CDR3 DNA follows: TGTGCCAGCAGTCAACTCACTAATCTTAACTATGGCTACACCTTC.